Listed below are T cell receptor beta chains from one sample, sequenced in a study of cytomegalovirus exposure and HLA in healthy donors. The repertoire was sequenced with immunoSEQ multiplex PCR; TCRdb's copy has only in-frame clones and lacks some. The sample shows about 140,000 clones, 70% to 85% of them seen only once. The sample consisted of PBMCs. The receptor source for this set is a man under 40 in good health and CMV-seropositive. Both conserved end residues are part of each CDR3. The order of the fields is V gene, D gene, CDR3 length, clone size, J gene, CDR3 protein, CDR3 DNA. A D gene is named only where the DNA matches it firmly. Rows give clone size only sometimes, using once, few, many, or a class for an expanded clone.

TRBV15,NA,17,few,TRBJ1-5,CATSRAGGPGPSRSQHF,TGTGCCACCAGCAGAGCCGGGGGGCCGGGTCCATCTCGGTCCCAGCATTTT
TRBV5-5,NA,13,NA,TRBJ2-7,CASSFAGYYEQYF,TGTGCCAGCAGCTTCGCCGGGTACTACGAGCAGTACTTC
TRBV7-8,NA,15,NA,TRBJ1-5,CASSPSHYSNQPQHF,TGTGCCAGCAGCCCCAGTCATTATAGCAATCAGCCCCAGCATTTT
TRBV5-1,TRBD1,14,few,TRBJ1-1,CASSPGQQNTEAFF,TGCGCCAGCAGCCCGGGACAGCAGAACACTGAAGCTTTCTTT
TRBV7-9,TRBD2,16,NA,TRBJ2-1,CASNSSGTSGADEQFF,TGTGCCAGCAACTCAAGCGGGACTAGCGGGGCTGATGAGCAGTTCTTC
TRBV9,NA,13,NA,TRBJ1-2,CASSVWSRDGYTF,TGTGCCAGCAGCGTTTGGTCCAGGGATGGCTACACCTTC
TRBV10-3,NA,16,NA,TRBJ2-1,CASSYWRDSSYNEQFF,TGTGCCAGCAGTTATTGGCGGGACAGCTCCTACAATGAGCAGTTCTTC
TRBV28,TRBD1,16,NA,TRBJ1-6,CASSSGQGLNNSPLHF,TGTGCCAGCAGTTCCGGACAGGGCCTGAATAATTCACCCCTCCACTTT
TRBV7-9,TRBD1,15,NA,TRBJ1-3,CASSRQGAGGNTIYF,TGTGCCAGCAGCCGACAGGGGGCAGGGGGAAACACCATATATTTT
TRBV25-1,NA,15,NA,TRBJ1-5,CASSEYRTDFQPQHF,TGTGCCAGCAGTGAATATAGGACAGATTTTCAGCCCCAGCATTTT
TRBV7-3,TRBD1,14,NA,TRBJ2-3,CASSYTGDTDTQYF,TGTGCCAGCAGCTACACAGGGGACACAGATACGCAGTATTTT
TRBV5-1,NA,15,NA,TRBJ1-1,CASSFLTGENTEAFF,TGCGCCAGCAGCTTTCTAACCGGGGAGAACACTGAAGCTTTCTTT
TRBV5-4,TRBD2,14,NA,TRBJ2-5,CASSLVSGKETQYF,TGTGCCAGCAGCTTGGTTAGCGGGAAAGAGACCCAGTACTTC
TRBV6-1,TRBD2,14,NA,TRBJ2-7,CASSGLAGIYEQYF,TGTGCCAGCAGTGGACTAGCGGGAATCTACGAGCAGTACTTC
TRBV2,NA,15,NA,TRBJ2-7,CASSVGRADPYEQYF,TGTGCCAGCAGTGTGGGTCGAGCGGACCCCTACGAGCAGTACTTC
TRBV27,TRBD1,15,NA,TRBJ2-7,CASSSRQGRSYEQYF,TGTGCCAGCAGTTCGCGACAGGGGAGGTCCTACGAGCAGTACTTC
TRBV19,NA,17,NA,TRBJ2-7,CASSPPMAGMGSYEQYF,TGTGCCAGTAGTCCCCCCATGGCAGGGATGGGCTCCTACGAGCAGTACTTC
TRBV28,TRBD1,13,once,TRBJ2-1,CASRDRLSNEQFF,TGTGCCAGCCGGGACAGACTAAGCAATGAGCAGTTCTTC
TRBV5-6,NA,15,NA,TRBJ2-1,CASSLGGPGYNEQFF,TGTGCCAGCAGCTTAGGAGGGCCGGGATACAATGAGCAGTTCTTC
TRBV5-1,TRBD1,15,NA,TRBJ2-7,CASSALWDSTDEQYF,TGCGCCAGCAGCGCACTCTGGGACAGTACCGACGAGCAGTACTTC